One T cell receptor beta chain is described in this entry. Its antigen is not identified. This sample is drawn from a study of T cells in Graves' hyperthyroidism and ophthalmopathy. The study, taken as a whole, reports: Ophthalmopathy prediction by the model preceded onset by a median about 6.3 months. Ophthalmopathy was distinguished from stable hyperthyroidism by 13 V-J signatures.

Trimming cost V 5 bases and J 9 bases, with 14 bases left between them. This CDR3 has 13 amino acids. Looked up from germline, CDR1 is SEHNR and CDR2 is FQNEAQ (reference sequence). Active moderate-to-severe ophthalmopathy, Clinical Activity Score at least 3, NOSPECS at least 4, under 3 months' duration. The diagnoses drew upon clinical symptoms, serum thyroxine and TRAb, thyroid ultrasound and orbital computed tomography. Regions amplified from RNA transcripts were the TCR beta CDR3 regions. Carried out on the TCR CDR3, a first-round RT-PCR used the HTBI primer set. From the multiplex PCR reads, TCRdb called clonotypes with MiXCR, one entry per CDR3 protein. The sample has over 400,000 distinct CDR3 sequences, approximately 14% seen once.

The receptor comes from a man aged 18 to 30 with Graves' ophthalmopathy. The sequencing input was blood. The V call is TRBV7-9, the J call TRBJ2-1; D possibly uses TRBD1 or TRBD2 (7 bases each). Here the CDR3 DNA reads TGTGCCAGCAGCCCTACAGGGGAGGGTGAGCAGTTCTTC. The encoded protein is CASSPTGEGEQFF.